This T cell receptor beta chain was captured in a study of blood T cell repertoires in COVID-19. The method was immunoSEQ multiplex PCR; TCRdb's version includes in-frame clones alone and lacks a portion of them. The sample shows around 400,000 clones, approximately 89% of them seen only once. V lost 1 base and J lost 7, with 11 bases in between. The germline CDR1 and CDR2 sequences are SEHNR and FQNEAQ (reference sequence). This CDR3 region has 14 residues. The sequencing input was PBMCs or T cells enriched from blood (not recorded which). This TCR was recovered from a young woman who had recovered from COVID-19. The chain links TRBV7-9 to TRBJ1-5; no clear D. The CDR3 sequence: CASSLGGGEQPQHF. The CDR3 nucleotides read TGTGCCAGCAGCTTAGGGGGAGGTGAGCAGCCCCAGCATTTT.